Sequencing of this TCR beta chain was carried out in a study of blood T cell repertoires in COVID-19. Cohort allocation depended upon clinical history that participants reported. V gave up 0 bases and J gave up 4 bases, with 11 bases separating them. The germline V gene encodes CDR1 MNHNS and CDR2 SASEGT. This CDR3 has 15 amino acids. This table comes from immunoSEQ multiplex PCR, and its TCRdb copy is limited to in-frame clones, with some not included. Of about 220,000 clones in the sample, 85% to 90% were seen once. This chain connects TRBV6-1 to TRBJ2-3; the D gene is possibly TRBD2 (5 bases). Source material: PBMCs or T cells enriched from blood (not recorded which). The TCR originated in a woman aged 18-29 years in a cohort exposed to, infected with or recovered from COVID-19 (not recorded which). The CDR3 DNA reads as TGTGCCAGCAGTGAAGCGCGAGGGCAGCCAGATACGCAGTATTTT. It encodes CASSEARGQPDTQYF.